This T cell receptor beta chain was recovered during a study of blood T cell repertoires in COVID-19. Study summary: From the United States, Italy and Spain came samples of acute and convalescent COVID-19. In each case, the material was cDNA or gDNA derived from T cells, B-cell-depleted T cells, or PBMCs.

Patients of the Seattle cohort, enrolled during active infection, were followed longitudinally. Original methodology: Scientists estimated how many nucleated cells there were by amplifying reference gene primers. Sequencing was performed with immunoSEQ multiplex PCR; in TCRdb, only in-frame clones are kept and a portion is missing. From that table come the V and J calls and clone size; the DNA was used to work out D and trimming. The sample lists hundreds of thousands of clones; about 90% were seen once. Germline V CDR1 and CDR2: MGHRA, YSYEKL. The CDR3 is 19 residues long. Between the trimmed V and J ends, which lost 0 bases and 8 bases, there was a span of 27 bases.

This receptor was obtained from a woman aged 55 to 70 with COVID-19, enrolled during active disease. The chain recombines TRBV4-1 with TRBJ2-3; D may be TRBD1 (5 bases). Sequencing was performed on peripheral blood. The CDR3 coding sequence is TGCGCCAGCAGCCAAGAACGGCCCAATACGCCTTCCGTTAGGGGTACGCAGTATTTT. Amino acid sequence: CASSQERPNTPSVRGTQYF.